Below are 29 T cell receptor beta chains sequenced from a single sample in a study of response to subunit inactivated influenza vaccine. Using its own MiXCR run on the RT-PCR reads, TCRdb lists one record per CDR3 protein. Of 300,000 to 350,000 distinct CDR3 sequences detected, about a fifth appear once; the ten largest clones hold roughly a tenth. The sample consisted of PBMCs from blood, taken about 20 months after vaccination. Every receptor here comes from a man aged 50 to 69 who received an inactivated influenza vaccine.

This clonotype was seen only once. The chain is built from TRBV4-1 and TRBJ1-4; a possible D gene is TRBD1 (6 bases). V lost 4 bases, J lost 5 bases, and 14 bases lay in between. The CDR3 spans 15 residues. Germline-derived CDR1 and CDR2 are MGHRA and YSYEKL. This chain's CDR3 is CASSRAGVVNEKLFF. In DNA, the CDR3 is TGCGCCAGCAGCCGCGCAGGGGTGGTAAATGAAAAACTGTTTTTT.

This clonotype occurred a few times. The V and J genes are TRBV29-1 and TRBJ2-7; D is undetermined. The CDR3 totals 14 residues. Germline V gene sequence: CDR1 SQVTM, CDR2 ANQGSEA. Deletions cut 5 bases from V and 0 bases from J, with 14 bases between. This CDR3 is CSVHAAGSSYEQYF. For the CDR3, the DNA is TGCAGCGTTCACGCAGCCGGTAGCTCCTACGAGCAGTACTTC.

The chain couples TRBV18 to TRBJ1-3, with D possibly matching TRBD1 (6 bases). V was clipped by 3 bases and J by 1 base, with 10 bases between them. CDR3 size: 15 residues. Germline-derived CDR1 and CDR2 are KGHSH and LQKENI. The CDR3 region has the DNA TGTGCCAGCTCACCGCTGACAGGATCTGGAAACACCATATATTTT. It specifies CASSPLTGSGNTIYF.

CDR3 sequence (DNA): TGTGCCAGCAGACCCGGGACAGACTACATTCGCGGTTCAAACTATGGCTACACCTTC. Residues: CASRPGTDYIRGSNYGYTF. The chain uses TRBV27 and TRBJ1-2, with 7 bases lining up with TRBD1. This CDR3 is 19 amino acids long. V dropped 6 bases and J dropped 2; count of bases not matched to a gene: 21. Looked up from germline, CDR1 is MNHEY and CDR2 is SMNVEV (reference sequence).

This rearrangement joins TRBV25-1 to TRBJ2-3; 11 bases line up with TRBD2. CDR1 is MGHDK and CDR2 is SYGVNS in the germline V gene. The CDR3 contains 16 residues. Unmatched junction bases numbered 7, after V lost 3 bases and J lost 5 bases. This CDR3 reads CASSEVLAGAGDTQYF. The CDR3 bases are TGTGCCAGCAGTGAGGTACTAGCGGGAGCTGGAGATACGCAGTATTTT.

CDR3 DNA sequence: TGTGCCAGCAGCGTATGGGGTACCGGGGAGCTGTTTTTT. Protein product: CASSVWGTGELFF. The chain combines TRBV9 with TRBJ2-2; D gene ambiguous. The CDR3 consists of 13 residues. Trimming left V 1 base short and J 5 bases short, with 6 bases between. CDR1 SGDLS and CDR2 YYNGEE come from the germline V gene.

This chain joins TRBV7-2 and TRBJ2-1; 10 nucleotides agree with TRBD1. Germline V gene sequence: CDR1 SGHTA, CDR2 FQGNSA. The CDR3 contains 15 residues. The V and J ends lost 10 bases and 7 bases, in that order; junction bases with no gene match: 13. This CDR3 is CATARDRGNPNEQFF. Here the CDR3 DNA reads TGTGCCACCGCTCGGGACAGGGGAAATCCAAATGAGCAGTTCTTC.

V and J are TRBV20-1 and TRBJ2-3, with TRBD2 as a possible D gene (6 bases). This CDR3 has 15 residues. Looked up from germline, CDR1 is DFQATT and CDR2 is SNEGSKA (reference sequence). Trimming pared 8 bases from V and 0 bases from J, leaving 18 bases between. CDR3 DNA sequence: TGCAGTCAAATTCTCCCGGGACTTAGCACAGATACGCAGTATTTT. Protein: CSQILPGLSTDTQYF.

The J gene is TRBJ2-5, the V gene TRBV18, with D possibly matching TRBD2 (5 bases). The germline V gene has CDR1 KGHSH and CDR2 LQKENI. The CDR3 runs to 13 residues. The V and J ends lost 2 bases and 5 bases respectively, with 9 bases between them. As DNA, the CDR3 is TGTGCCAGCTCACCATTCGGGAAGGAGACCCAGTACTTC. Translating gives CASSPFGKETQYF.

This clonotype was seen a few times. The gene calls are TRBV7-2 and TRBJ1-5; D is uncertain. V was pared by 0 bases and J by 7 bases, with 13 bases between. Looked up from germline, CDR1 is SGHTA and CDR2 is FQGNSA. CDR3 size: 15 residues. CDR3 region: CASSLAGDLSQPQHF. CDR3 bases: TGTGCCAGCAGCTTAGCAGGTGACCTCAGCCAGCCCCAGCATTTT.

This clonotype was recorded a few times. J is TRBJ2-2 and V is TRBV25-1, with unresolved D. The germline V and J ends were trimmed by 3 bases and 7 bases, with 9 bases remaining between them. The CDR3 spans 13 residues. CDR1 is MGHDK and CDR2 is SYGVNS in the germline V gene. The CDR3 DNA sequence: TGTGCCAGCAGTGAGGTTGGAGTCGGGGAGCTGTTTTTT. Encoded protein: CASSEVGVGELFF.

This clonotype was detected a few times. The chain uses TRBV20-1 and TRBJ2-5; D ambiguous. Deletions cut 0 bases from V and 5 bases from J, with 16 bases between. The CDR3 is made up of 15 amino acids. Looked up from germline, CDR1 is DFQATT and CDR2 is SNEGSKA (reference sequence). Here the CDR3 reads CSARDPREASETQYF. The CDR3 bases are TGCAGTGCTAGAGACCCCCGCGAAGCGAGCGAGACCCAGTACTTC.

This clonotype was observed at least ten times. The J gene is TRBJ1-2, the V gene TRBV5-4; 10 bases align to TRBD1. V shed 6 bases and J 5 bases; nucleotides not matched to a gene: 4. The CDR3 has 13 residues. Per germline, CDR1 SGHNT and CDR2 YYREEE (reference sequence). The CDR3 DNA sequence: TGTGCCAGCACCGGGACAGGGGTTTATGGCTACACCTTC. Residues: CASTGTGVYGYTF.

This clonotype was picked up a small number of times. The V and J genes are TRBV5-6 and TRBJ2-7, with 9 nucleotides matching TRBD2. CDR3 size: 15 residues. The ends lost 1 base at V and 5 bases at J; junction bases unmatched: 7. Looked up from germline, CDR1 is SGHDT and CDR2 is YYEEEE. The CDR3 loop reads CASSLILAGFHEQYF. In DNA form, the CDR3 reads TGTGCCAGCAGCTTGATACTAGCGGGTTTTCACGAGCAGTACTTC.

This chain links TRBV7-9 with TRBJ2-3; the match to TRBD1 covers 10 bases. The J segment lost 0 bases and the V segment lost 5 bases, leaving 5 bases of the junction unmatched. This CDR3 region has 16 residues. Germline lookup yields CDR1 SEHNR and CDR2 FQNEAQ (reference sequence). In nucleotides, the CDR3 is TGTGCCAGCAGCCGAGGGACAGGGGCTAGCACAGATACGCAGTATTTT. It codes for CASSRGTGASTDTQYF.

The gene calls are TRBV7-9 and TRBJ1-2, with D possibly TRBD1 on 6 matching bases. The CDR3 has 15 residues. V lost 5 bases and J lost 0, with 13 bases in between. CDR1 and CDR2 from the germline V gene are SEHNR and FQNEAQ (reference sequence). Here the CDR3 DNA reads TGTGCCAGCAGCCCTGCCACAGGGACTAACTATGGCTACACCTTC. It codes for CASSPATGTNYGYTF.

The J gene is TRBJ1-1, the V gene TRBV6-2 or TRBV6-3, with a tentative D call TRBD1 (5 bases). CDR1 is MNHEY, CDR2 SVGEGT, per germline. The ends were cut back, 3 bases at V and 1 base at J, with 15 bases in the middle. The CDR3 length is 16 residues. As DNA, the CDR3 is TGTGCCAGCAGTTATATTGGGTTTGGGACGAACACTGAAGCTTTCTTT. It specifies CASSYIGFGTNTEAFF.

This sequence joins TRBV20-1 and TRBJ1-6; 10 bases align to TRBD1. CDR1 is DFQATT, CDR2 SNEGSKA, per germline (reference sequence). CDR3 size: 15 residues. V was clipped by 8 bases and J by 10 bases; unmatched bases: 14. The chain's CDR3 is CSFSRSGTGESPLHF. CDR3 nucleotide sequence: TGCAGTTTTAGCCGATCCGGGACAGGGGAGTCACCCCTCCACTTT.

This clonotype was counted many times. This chain joins TRBV4-2 and TRBJ1-5; D not resolved. The CDR3 is 17 residues long. In germline, CDR1 is LGHNA, CDR2 YNFKEQ. The V gene lost 0 bases and the J gene lost 3 bases, with 15 bases spanning the gap. The chain's CDR3 is CASSQDPPGRHNQPQHF. The CDR3 DNA reads as TGTGCCAGCAGCCAAGATCCCCCCGGGCGCCACAATCAGCCCCAGCATTTT.

The V gene is TRBV11-2, the J gene TRBJ1-6; maybe TRBD1 (5 bases). Deletions cut 5 bases from V and 9 bases from J, with 14 bases between. The CDR3 sequence is 14 residues long. Germline CDR1 SGHAT, CDR2 FQNNGV. CDR3 loop: CASSPNRGVSPLHF. CDR3 DNA sequence: TGTGCCAGCAGCCCTAACCGGGGGGTTTCACCCCTCCACTTT.

CDR3 DNA: TGCAGCTACACAGAGAACTATGGCTACACCTTC. Translating gives CSYTENYGYTF. This rearrangement joins TRBV29-1 to TRBJ1-2; no reliable D call. Germline V gives CDR1 SQVTM, CDR2 ANQGSEA. Trimming removed 8 bases at V and 2 bases at J, with 9 bases between. This CDR3 contains 11 residues.

This clonotype was seen repeatedly, ten times or more. The gene calls are TRBV4-3 and TRBJ2-1; 7 nucleotides line up with TRBD2. The V gene's germline CDR1 is LGHNA and CDR2 YSLEER. V lost 2 bases and J lost 0; bases outside the gene matches: 1. The CDR3 has 15 amino acids. The CDR3 DNA sequence: TGCGCCAGCAGCCAAAGACTAGCCTCCTACAATGAGCAGTTCTTC. Its translation is CASSQRLASYNEQFF.

The chain combines TRBV7-9 with TRBJ1-2; D is undetermined. Trimming left V 6 bases short and J 7 bases short, with 18 bases between. The CDR3 consists of 14 residues. Germline CDR1 SEHNR, CDR2 FQNEAQ (reference sequence). The CDR3 nucleotides read TGTGCCAGCAGTCCTCTCCAGGCGCGGGGTGGCTACACCTTC. This translates into CASSPLQARGGYTF.

In this sample, this clonotype turned up a few times. This chain uses TRBV20-1 with TRBJ2-1, with D hard to call. Germline V gene sequence: CDR1 DFQATT, CDR2 SNEGSKA (reference sequence). This CDR3 is built from 14 residues. The CDR3 bases are TGCAGCCCGCGATCGGCTTTCGGGTACAATGAGCAGTTCTTC. Translating gives CSPRSAFGYNEQFF.

The table lists this clonotype with a few counts. This rearrangement joins TRBV12-3 or TRBV12-4 to TRBJ1-4, with 7 bases lining up with TRBD1. The CDR3 is made up of 14 amino acids. The V gene end was trimmed by 5 bases and the J gene end by 7 bases; junction bases not matched to a gene: 7. The CDR3 nucleotides read TGTGCCAGCAGTCAGAGACAGGGCGGTGAAAAACTGTTTTTT. It specifies CASSQRQGGEKLFF.

The genes are TRBV28 and TRBJ2-5, with D possibly matching TRBD2 (5 bases). V was pared by 5 bases and J by 1 base, with 17 bases between. CDR1 MDHEN and CDR2 SYDVKM come from the germline V gene. The CDR3 contains 16 residues. CDR3 in amino acids: CASSQLRIRGQETQYF. The CDR3 DNA is TGTGCCAGCAGTCAACTACGAATTCGGGGCCAAGAGACCCAGTACTTC.

This sequence joins TRBV20-1 and TRBJ2-3, with D perhaps matching TRBD2 (6 bases). This CDR3 spans 15 amino acids. Trimming took off 2 bases at V and 3 bases at J, with 15 bases between the two ends. Germline V gene lookup returns CDR1 DFQATT and CDR2 SNEGSKA (reference sequence). In DNA, the CDR3 is TGCAGTGCTAGATCCGGGGGTTCTGGGACAGATACGCAGTATTTT. Its protein is CSARSGGSGTDTQYF.

V gene TRBV12-3 or TRBV12-4 combines with J gene TRBJ2-1; no definite D call. V was shortened by 3 bases and J by 3 bases, with 9 bases between the two germline ends. CDR3 length: 14 amino acids. This CDR3 is CASSFTVVYNEQFF. The CDR3 region has the DNA TGTGCCAGCAGTTTTACCGTGGTCTACAATGAGCAGTTCTTC.

This clonotype came up many times. CDR3 protein: CATSRGGQGYGYTF. Written as DNA, the CDR3 is TGTGCCACCAGCAGAGGGGGACAGGGCTATGGCTACACCTTC. The chain employs TRBV15 and TRBJ1-2; 9 bases match TRBD1. CDR3 length: 14 residues. Germline assignment: CDR1 LNHNV and CDR2 YYDKDF (reference sequence). J was trimmed by 4 bases and V by 1 base; bases with no gene match: 1.